Shown below are 30 T cell receptor beta chains from a single sample sequenced in a study of tumor-infiltrating lymphocytes in primary liver carcinoma. From approximately 530 ng of total RNA, TCR beta-specific cDNA was reverse-transcribed using a constant-region primer. ARM-PCR was slightly modified, and three nested multiplex PCR rounds with it gave rise to the TCR beta libraries. TRBV1-TRBV30 forward primers and a C-beta reverse primer were used in the first two PCR rounds, which each ran for 9 to 10 cycles. TCRdb redid the calling of the multiplex PCR reads with MiXCR, one entry per CDR3 protein. This table holds approximately 330,000 distinct CDR3 sequences, 65% found once. They got blood RNA out of unsorted whole blood and also pulled out germline DNA. Sequencing was done on a sample of peripheral blood. All receptors come from a man aged 35 to 55 with primary liver carcinoma and hepatitis B virus infection.

CDR3 DNA sequence: TGTGCCAGCAGCCCTGGGACAGGGGGCGATATGCAGTTCTTC. Protein: CASSPGTGGDMQFF. The rearrangement joins TRBV11-2 to TRBJ2-1; 12 bases agree with TRBD1. Looked up from germline, CDR1 is SGHAT and CDR2 is FQNNGV. This CDR3 is built from 14 residues. Germline trimming cut 5 bases from V and 12 bases from J; bases unmatched to any gene: 8.

The gene calls are TRBV10-3 and TRBJ1-5, with unresolved D. The CDR3 covers 13 residues. Trimming took 7 bases from V and 5 from J, leaving 12 bases between them. CDR1 ENHRY and CDR2 SYGVKD come from the germline V gene. In DNA form, the CDR3 reads TGTGCCATCAATGAAATTAGGTATCAGCCCCAGCATTTT. Translation gives CAINEIRYQPQHF.

There are a few counts of this clonotype. In DNA, the CDR3 is TGTGCCTGGAGTGTAGGGTTCGGGCAGCCCCAGCATTTT. As protein: CAWSVGFGQPQHF. The chain links TRBV30 to TRBJ1-5; D gene unclear. V lost 0 bases, J lost 7 bases, and 10 bases lay in between. The germline gives CDR1 GTSNPN, CDR2 SVGIG (reference sequence). The CDR3 runs 13 residues.

This clonotype was detected only once. The junction shows a germline mismatch at one end, possibly a read error. V usage is TRBV11-2 and J usage is TRBJ2-7; TRBD1 might be the D (5 bases). Per germline, CDR1 SGHAT and CDR2 FQNNGV. This CDR3 has 12 residues. As DNA, the CDR3 is TGTGCCAGCAGCTTAGGGGGCCACGAGCAGTGCTTC. Translating it yields CASSLGGHEQCF.

This clonotype has just one count. The chain uses TRBV11-2 and TRBJ2-3; D gene unclear. V lost 10 bases to trimming and J lost 4 bases, with 15 bases between them. Germline V gene lookup returns CDR1 SGHAT and CDR2 FQNNGV. The CDR3 runs to 13 residues. CDR3 nucleotides: TGTGCCAACAGATTAGAGGCCGCAGATACGCAGTATTTT. Its protein product is CANRLEAADTQYF. Variable domain in full (rest from reference TRBV11-2 and TRBJ2-3): EAGVAQSPRYKIIEKRQSVAFWCNPISGHATLYWYQQILGQGPKLLIQFQNNGVVDDSQLPKDRFSAERLKGVDSTLKIQPAKLEDSAVYLCANRLEAADTQYFGPGTRLTVL.

This clonotype was detected only once. No conserved phenylalanine or tryptophan is present at the end of the CDR3, so a read error is the likely explanation. The rearrangement uses TRBV11-2 and TRBJ2-1, with 7 positions matching TRBD1. This CDR3 is built from 14 residues. J lost 6 bases, V lost 3 bases, and 5 bases had no gene match. Germline lookup yields CDR1 SGHAT and CDR2 FQNNGV. The DNA for the CDR3 is TGTGCCAGCAGCTTGGGGACAGTCATCAATGAGCAGTTCCTC. Translating it yields CASSLGTVINEQFL.

The count of this clonotype is one. Because it lacks the conserved phenylalanine or tryptophan at the end, this CDR3 is likely a read error. This chain joins TRBV13 and TRBJ2-7, with 11 bases aligning to TRBD2. Germline V gives CDR1 PRHDT, CDR2 FYEKMQ (reference sequence). This CDR3 is 15 amino acids long. J gave up 5 bases and V 4 bases, and 7 bases lay outside the gene matches. For the CDR3, the DNA is TGTGCCAGCAGCTCCCGGGCTAGCGGGAGGCACGAGCAGTACTTA. This encodes CASSSRASGRHEQYL.

Ten or more counts support this clonotype. The chain employs TRBV4-1 and TRBJ2-7; tentatively, D is TRBD2 (6 bases). The CDR3 contains 14 residues. Germline CDR1 MGHRA, CDR2 YSYEKL. Trimming took off 3 bases at V and 7 bases at J, with 16 bases between the two ends. The CDR3 bases are TGCGCCAGCAGCCAGGTTGGGTCCGCGGGGGAGCAGTACTTC. The encoded protein is CASSQVGSAGEQYF.

About this clonotype: As the CDR3 is not closed by the conserved phenylalanine or tryptophan, this likely results from a read error. The chain is built from TRBV11-2 and TRBJ2-5, with 10 positions matching TRBD2. CDR1 SGHAT and CDR2 FQNNGV come from the germline V gene. V was clipped by 6 bases and J by 6 bases; unmatched bases: 4. The CDR3 length is 13 residues. CDR3 in DNA: TGTGCCAGCAGAAATAGCGGGGGGCAGACCCAGTACTAC. Encoded protein: CASRNSGGQTQYY.

This clonotype was seen ten or more times. The chain carries TRBV4-2 and TRBJ2-1; 11 bases line up with TRBD2. This CDR3 has 16 residues. Germline CDR1 and CDR2: LGHNA and YNFKEQ. Unmatched junction bases numbered 4, after V lost 4 bases and J lost 2 bases. CDR3 region: CASSPLTSGAYNEQFF. The DNA of the CDR3 is TGTGCCAGCAGCCCCTTGACTAGCGGGGCCTACAATGAGCAGTTCTTC.

The sample holds one count of this clonotype. A much larger clone differs by one base, so this may be a read error. This rearrangement joins TRBV6-1 to TRBJ2-1, with D possibly being TRBD2 (6 bases). Germline values: CDR1 MNHNS, CDR2 SASEGT. The CDR3 extends over 14 amino acids. The CDR3 region has the DNA TGTACCAGCAGGAGGGATTTACTCTACAATGAGCAGTTCTTC. It is translated as CTSRRDLLYNEQFF.

The rearrangement joins TRBV11-2 to TRBJ2-7; TRBD2 matches at 7 bases. Losses at the gene ends were 3 bases for V and 7 bases for J; bases not matched to a gene: 12. This CDR3 is 15 amino acids long. Germline V gene sequence: CDR1 SGHAT, CDR2 FQNNGV. The CDR3 here is CASSFPTSWSSEQYF. In DNA form, the CDR3 reads TGTGCCAGCAGCTTCCCGACTAGCTGGAGTAGTGAGCAGTACTTC.

This rearrangement joins TRBV30 to TRBJ2-1; D gene uncertain. The germline V gene encodes CDR1 GTSNPN and CDR2 SVGIG (reference sequence). V was cut by 4 bases and J by 4 bases, with 11 bases left in between. The CDR3 is made up of 13 amino acids. CDR3 protein: CAWTPVIYNEQFF. The CDR3 DNA reads TGTGCCTGGACTCCAGTGATTTACAATGAGCAGTTCTTC. The whole variable domain, filled in from reference TRBV30 and TRBJ2-1, reads SQTIHQWPATLVQPVGSPLSLECTVEGTSNPNLYWYRQAAGRGLQLLFYSVGIGQISSEVPQNLSASRPQDRQFILSSKKLLLSDSGFYLCAWTPVIYNEQFFGPGTRLTVL.

Points on this clonotype: Relative to the germline gene, one junction end is altered; a read error may explain this. The chain is built from TRBV5-1 and TRBJ2-5; TRBD2 matches at 8 bases. The length of the CDR3 is 16 residues. Germline lookup yields CDR1 SGHRS and CDR2 YFSETQ. The CDR3 sequence is CASSLPGTRGSETHYF. In DNA form, the CDR3 reads TGCGCCAGCAGCTTACCCGGGACTAGAGGGAGTGAGACCCACTACTTC.

This clonotype was picked up many times. This rearrangement joins TRBV4-3 to TRBJ2-3; D call uncertain. The CDR3 is 15 amino acids. Germline V gives CDR1 LGHNA, CDR2 YSLEER. The V end was cut by 3 bases, the J end by 5 bases, with 15 bases between. CDR3 sequence reads: CASSQTTVQVDTQYF. For the CDR3, the DNA is TGCGCCAGCAGCCAGACGACCGTGCAGGTAGATACGCAGTATTTT.

On this clonotype: Compared with germline, one end of the junction differs, possibly owing to a read error. The chain joins TRBV6-2 or TRBV6-3 to TRBJ1-1; 8 bases match TRBD1. Germline loops: CDR1 MNHEY, CDR2 SVGEGT. This CDR3 comprises 17 residues. In DNA form, the CDR3 reads TGTGACAGCAGTTACCCCCGGACAGGGCCGGGGAACACTGGAGCTTTCTTT. Translation: CDSSYPRTGPGNTGAFF.

In the case of this clonotype: Germline and junction disagree at one end, which may indicate a read error. This chain uses TRBV11-2 with TRBJ2-7; 8 positions match TRBD2. The CDR3 has 16 amino acids. The germline V gene encodes CDR1 SGHAT and CDR2 FQNNGV. The CDR3 DNA reads as TGTGCCAGCAGCTTAGCTTGGAGCGGGAGATTCTACGAACAGTACTTC. Translating it yields CASSLAWSGRFYEQYF.

The chain combines TRBV5-1 with TRBJ2-5; no definite D call. Trimming took 3 bases from V and 1 from J, leaving 13 bases between them. The CDR3 covers 15 residues. Germline V gene sequence: CDR1 SGHRS, CDR2 YFSETQ. The chain's CDR3 is CASSSLSAIQETQYF. The CDR3, as DNA: TGCGCCAGCAGCTCCCTCTCGGCGATCCAAGAGACCCAGTACTTC.

A note on this clonotype: A much more abundant neighbour one base away suggests this may be a read error. The chain links TRBV6-5 to TRBJ1-2; 7 bases agree with TRBD1. There are 16 residues in the CDR3. Looked up from germline, CDR1 is MNHEY and CDR2 is SVGAGI. The CDR3 loop is CAGSYSRTGANYGYTF. The CDR3 bases are TGTGCCGGCAGTTACTCTAGGACAGGAGCTAACTATGGCTACACCTTC.

This clonotype has just a few counts. This chain uses TRBV6-5 with TRBJ1-1, with 8 bases that match TRBD1. Germline V CDR1 and CDR2: MNHEY, SVGAGI. Trimming cost V 2 bases and J 4 bases; bases outside gene matches: 3. This CDR3 has 14 amino acids. The CDR3 sequence is CASSYGQGTTEAFF. The CDR3 region has the DNA TGTGCCAGCAGTTACGGACAGGGTACCACTGAAGCTTTCTTT.

This clonotype appeared many times. The chain links TRBV12-3 or TRBV12-4 to TRBJ2-7; TRBD2 aligns across 7 bases. V dropped 1 base and J dropped 3; count of bases not matched to a gene: 6. This CDR3 has 15 amino acids. The CDR3, as DNA: TGTGCCAGCAGTTTAGGAAGGGGAGGGAGCTACGAGCAGTACTTC. Amino acid sequence: CASSLGRGGSYEQYF.

This clonotype was seen a single time. The missing conserved phenylalanine or tryptophan at the end of this CDR3 makes a read error likely. This chain links TRBV5-4 with TRBJ2-4; 9 nucleotides agree with TRBD1. CDR3 length: 14 residues. The V segment lost 4 bases and the J segment 8 bases; nucleotides outside the gene matches: 7. Germline CDR1 reads SGHNT; CDR2 reads YYREEE (reference sequence). The CDR3 region is CASSLQGAGDIQYS. CDR3 nucleotides: TGTGCCAGCAGCCTACAGGGGGCGGGGGACATTCAGTACTCC.

This chain uses TRBV12-3 or TRBV12-4 with TRBJ2-2; no clear D. V was cut by 3 bases and J by 5 bases, with 7 bases left in between. The CDR3 covers 13 residues. CDR3 protein: CASSFFRTGELFF. CDR3 bases: TGTGCCAGCAGTTTTTTTCGAACCGGGGAGCTGTTTTTT.

The rearrangement links TRBV5-1 to TRBJ2-7, with 10 bases matching TRBD2. The CDR3 has 17 residues. Germline CDR1 and CDR2: SGHRS and YFSETQ. Trimming at V came to 2 bases and at J to 6 bases, leaving 14 bases not matched to a gene. This chain's CDR3 is CASSFPAGGPQLTEQYF. The CDR3 bases are TGCGCCAGCAGCTTCCCAGCGGGAGGGCCTCAACTCACCGAGCAGTACTTC.

The chain carries TRBV11-2 and TRBJ2-7, with D uncertain. Trimming removed 4 bases at V and 13 bases at J, with 23 bases between. Germline assignment: CDR1 SGHAT and CDR2 FQNNGV. This CDR3 comprises 14 residues. CDR3 sequence: CASSWFINSYEHYF. CDR3 in DNA: TGTGCCAGCAGCTGGTTTATCAACTCCTACGAACACTACTTC.

This clonotype appeared many times. The chain has TRBV14 and TRBJ2-5; D gene unclear. The V and J ends lost 4 bases and 2 bases respectively, with 5 bases between them. There are 12 residues in the CDR3. The germline V gene encodes CDR1 SGHDN and CDR2 FVKESK. CDR3 region: CASSLTQETQYF. CDR3 nucleotide sequence: TGTGCCAGCAGCCTCACTCAAGAGACCCAGTACTTC.

This chain joins TRBV7-9 and TRBJ1-1, with no clear D. Germline CDR1 is SEHNR and CDR2 is FQNEAQ (reference sequence). Deletions cut 2 bases from V and 1 base from J, with 11 bases between. There are 15 residues in the CDR3. The CDR3 sequence: CASSLLGARNTEAFF. DNA of the CDR3: TGTGCCAGCAGCTTATTGGGAGCCAGGAACACTGAAGCTTTCTTT.

This clonotype came up once. The gene calls are TRBV11-2 and TRBJ2-5, with 15 bases identical to TRBD2. The CDR3 consists of 17 residues. From germline, CDR1 is SGHAT and CDR2 FQNNGV. With 3 bases clipped from V and 7 bases from J, the junction kept 9 bases outside the gene matches. CDR3 loop: CASSLWTSGRARGTQYF. The CDR3 region has the DNA TGTGCCAGCAGCTTGTGGACTAGCGGGAGGGCTCGGGGGACCCAGTACTTC.

The J gene is TRBJ2-1, the V gene TRBV6-6; perhaps TRBD2 as D (6 bases). Germline CDR1 reads MNHNY; CDR2 reads SVGAGI (reference sequence). The CDR3 covers 13 residues. V lost 3 bases and J lost 5, with 8 bases in between. The CDR3 region is CASSYQRDNEQFF. The CDR3 nucleotides are TGTGCCAGCAGTTATCAGCGGGACAATGAGCAGTTCTTC.

A word on this clonotype: A read error is likely, as this CDR3 ends without the conserved phenylalanine or tryptophan. The chain carries TRBV28 and TRBJ1-2; perhaps TRBD1 as D (5 bases). Trimming shortened V by 1 base and J by 5 bases, and 8 bases separated the two germline ends. CDR1 and CDR2 (germline): MDHEN, SYDVKM. This CDR3 has 13 residues. The CDR3 sequence is CASSLSGPYGYTI. As DNA, the CDR3 is TGTGCCAGCAGTTTATCGGGACCATATGGCTACACCATC.